This paragraph covers one T cell receptor beta chain sequence. Its antigen is not identified. This record belongs to a study of OX40 agonist ivuxolimab in advanced cancers. Germline CDR1 reads MNHEY; CDR2 reads SVGAGI. CDR3 length: 14 residues. The V gene lost 6 bases and the J gene lost 8 bases, with 14 bases spanning the gap. Clones were read by immunoSEQ multiplex PCR, and TCRdb kept only the in-frame ones, dropping some. Here the sample spans about 76,000 clones, approximately 87% being singletons. Overall study findings and caveats: Low normalized clonal expansion also occurred in some nonresponding patients. The specificity for antigen of the expanded peripheral T cells was not determined. CD4+ and CD8+ blood T cells expanded clonally by week 6 at 0.1 to 3.0 mg/kg.

The receptor's source is an adult with an advanced solid tumor such as melanoma, head and neck, liver or kidney cancer. The gene calls are TRBV6-5 and TRBJ1-6, with a weak D call TRBD1 (5 bases). The material sequenced was CD4+ or CD8+ T cells sorted from blood, taken in a trial of the OX40 agonist ivuxolimab. CDR3 bases: TGTGCCAGCAGCCCTAGGTGGGGGGATTCACCCCTCCACTTT. Translated: CASSPRWGDSPLHF.